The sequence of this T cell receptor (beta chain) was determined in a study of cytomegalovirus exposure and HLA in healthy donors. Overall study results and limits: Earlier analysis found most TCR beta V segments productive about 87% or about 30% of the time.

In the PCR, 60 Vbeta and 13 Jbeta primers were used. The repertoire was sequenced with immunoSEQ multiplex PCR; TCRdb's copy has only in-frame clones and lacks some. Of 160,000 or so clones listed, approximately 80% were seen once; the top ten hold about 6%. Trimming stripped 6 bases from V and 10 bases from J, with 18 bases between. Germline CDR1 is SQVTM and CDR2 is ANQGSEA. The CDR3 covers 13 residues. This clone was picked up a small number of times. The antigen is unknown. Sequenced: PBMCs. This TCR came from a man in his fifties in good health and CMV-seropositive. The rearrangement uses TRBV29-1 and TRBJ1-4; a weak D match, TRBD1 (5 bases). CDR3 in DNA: TGCAGCGTGGGGGGGAGGGACCGGGGAAAACTGTTTTTT. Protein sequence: CSVGGRDRGKLFF.